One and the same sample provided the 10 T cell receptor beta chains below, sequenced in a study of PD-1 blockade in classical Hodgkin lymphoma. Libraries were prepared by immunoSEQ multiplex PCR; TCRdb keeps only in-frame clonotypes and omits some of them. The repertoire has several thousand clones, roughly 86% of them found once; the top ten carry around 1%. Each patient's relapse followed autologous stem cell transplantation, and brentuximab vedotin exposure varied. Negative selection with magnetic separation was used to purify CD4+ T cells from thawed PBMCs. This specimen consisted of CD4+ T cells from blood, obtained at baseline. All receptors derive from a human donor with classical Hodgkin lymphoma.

The CDR3, as DNA: TGTGCCAGCAGCCCCTCTAATGCAGATACGCAGTATTTT. This codes for CASSPSNADTQYF. The chain is built from TRBV7-9 and TRBJ2-3; D is ambiguous. There are 13 residues in the CDR3. V lost 5 bases to trimming and J lost 4 bases, with 10 bases between them. The germline CDR1 and CDR2 sequences are SEHNR and FQNEAQ (reference sequence).

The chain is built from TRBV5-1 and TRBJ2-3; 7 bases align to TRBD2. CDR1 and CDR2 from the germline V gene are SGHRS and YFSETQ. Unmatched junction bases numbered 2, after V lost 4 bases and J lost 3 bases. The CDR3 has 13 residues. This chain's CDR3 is CASSPGGTDTQYF. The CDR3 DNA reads TGCGCCAGCAGCCCGGGGGGTACAGATACGCAGTATTTT.

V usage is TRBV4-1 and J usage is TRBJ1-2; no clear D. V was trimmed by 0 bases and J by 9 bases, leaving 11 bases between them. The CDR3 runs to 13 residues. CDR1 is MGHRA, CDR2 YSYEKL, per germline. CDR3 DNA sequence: TGCGCCAGCAGCCAAGATCGGTATGTGCGCTACACCTTC. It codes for CASSQDRYVRYTF.

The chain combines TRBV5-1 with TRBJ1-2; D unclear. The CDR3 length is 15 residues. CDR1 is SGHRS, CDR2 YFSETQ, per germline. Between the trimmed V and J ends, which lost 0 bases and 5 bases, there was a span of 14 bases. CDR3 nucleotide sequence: TGCGCCAGCAGCTTGGTAGCGGGCCCGGGATATGGCTACACCTTC. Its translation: CASSLVAGPGYGYTF.

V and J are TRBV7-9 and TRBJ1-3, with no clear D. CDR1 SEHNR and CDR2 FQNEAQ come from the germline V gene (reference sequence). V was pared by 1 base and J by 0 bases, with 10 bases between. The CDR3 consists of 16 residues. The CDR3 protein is CASSLVEILSGNTIYF. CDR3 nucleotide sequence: TGTGCCAGCAGCTTAGTTGAGATCCTCTCTGGAAACACCATATATTTT.

CDR3 in amino acids: CASSFRHNTEAFF. The CDR3 DNA reads as TGTGCCAGCAGCTTCCGACATAACACTGAAGCTTTCTTT. The chain couples TRBV7-8 to TRBJ1-1, with D unclear. Deletions cut 3 bases from V and 2 bases from J, with 7 bases between. CDR1 is SGHVS, CDR2 FQNEAQ, per germline. This CDR3 contains 13 residues.

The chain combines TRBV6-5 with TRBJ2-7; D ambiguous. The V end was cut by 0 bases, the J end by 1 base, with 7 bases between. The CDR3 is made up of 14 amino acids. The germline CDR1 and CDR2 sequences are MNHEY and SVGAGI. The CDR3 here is CASSYSARSYEQYF. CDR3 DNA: TGTGCCAGCAGTTACTCGGCCAGGTCCTACGAGCAGTACTTC.

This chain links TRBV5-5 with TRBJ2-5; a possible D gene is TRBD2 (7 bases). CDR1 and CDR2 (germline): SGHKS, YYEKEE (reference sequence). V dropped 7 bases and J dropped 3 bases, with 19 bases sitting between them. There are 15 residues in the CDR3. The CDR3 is CASSRGGGREETQYF. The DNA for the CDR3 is TGTGCCAGCTCCCGAGGGGGGGGAAGGGAAGAGACCCAGTACTTC. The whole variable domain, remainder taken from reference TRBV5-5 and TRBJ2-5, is DAGVTQSPTHLIKTRGQQVTLRCSPISGHKSVSWYQQVLGQGPQFIFQYYEKEERGRGNFPDRFSARQFPNYSSELNVNALLLGDSALYLCASSRGGGREETQYFGPGTRLLVL.

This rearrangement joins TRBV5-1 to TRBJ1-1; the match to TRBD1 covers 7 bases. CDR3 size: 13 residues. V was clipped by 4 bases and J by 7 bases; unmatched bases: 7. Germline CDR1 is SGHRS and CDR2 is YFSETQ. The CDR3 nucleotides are TGCGCCAGCAGCCACCCAGGGGGGGGTGAAGCTTTCTTT. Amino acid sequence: CASSHPGGGEAFF.

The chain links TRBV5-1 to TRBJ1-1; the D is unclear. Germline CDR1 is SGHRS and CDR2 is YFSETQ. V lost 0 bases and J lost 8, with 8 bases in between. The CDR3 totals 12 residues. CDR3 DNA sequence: TGCGCCAGCAGCTTGGAGGGCCAAGAAGCTTTCTTT. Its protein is CASSLEGQEAFF.